The TCR beta chain under discussion was sequenced for a study of T cell changes during pregnancy in multiple sclerosis. This CDR3 contains 13 residues. V lost 8 bases and J lost 6, with 17 bases in between. The V gene's germline CDR1 is SNHLY and CDR2 FYNNEI. TCRdb's table, derived via immunoSEQ multiplex PCR, lists solely in-frame clones and lacks some. This table holds some 60,000 clones, about 91% found once. This TCR was recovered from a female donor with multiple sclerosis, enrolled in a pregnancy study. Sequenced here: peripheral blood, sampled in the first trimester of pregnancy. The rearrangement links TRBV2 to TRBJ2-7, with unresolved D. The CDR3 DNA reads TGTGCCAGCCTCCCCAACCGGGTCGGCGAGCAGTACTTC. This gives the protein CASLPNRVGEQYF.